This T cell receptor beta chain was profiled in a study of cytomegalovirus exposure and HLA in healthy donors. Looking at the study overall: Early released data comprised around 85 million unique TCRs from HLA-typed donors.

Germline V gives CDR1 ENHRY, CDR2 SYGVKD. CDR3 length: 14 residues. Trimming took 0 bases from V and 4 from J, leaving 9 bases between them. Of note for this clone: Its specificity is not known.

Amplification used 60 Vbeta primers and 13 Jbeta primers. Sequencing used immunoSEQ multiplex PCR; TCRdb keeps in-frame clones, though not all of them. The profile shows 95,000 to 150,000 clones, 75% to 85% of them singletons. Regarding the study as a whole: Among the CMV-associated chains, a few were confirmed in vitro as specific for CMV antigens. As a later analysis revealed, the rate of TCR association differed by HLA locus, with DRB1 most and HLA-C fewest. Later work found most CMV-associated TCR beta chains apparently HLA-restricted.

The sequence was obtained from a young man in good health and CMV-seropositive. The sample was PBMCs. V gene TRBV10-3 combines with J gene TRBJ1-2; no clear D. In nucleotides, the CDR3 is TGTGCCATCAGTGAGTCGGTACGGGGCTATGGCTACACCTTC. Amino acids: CAISESVRGYGYTF.